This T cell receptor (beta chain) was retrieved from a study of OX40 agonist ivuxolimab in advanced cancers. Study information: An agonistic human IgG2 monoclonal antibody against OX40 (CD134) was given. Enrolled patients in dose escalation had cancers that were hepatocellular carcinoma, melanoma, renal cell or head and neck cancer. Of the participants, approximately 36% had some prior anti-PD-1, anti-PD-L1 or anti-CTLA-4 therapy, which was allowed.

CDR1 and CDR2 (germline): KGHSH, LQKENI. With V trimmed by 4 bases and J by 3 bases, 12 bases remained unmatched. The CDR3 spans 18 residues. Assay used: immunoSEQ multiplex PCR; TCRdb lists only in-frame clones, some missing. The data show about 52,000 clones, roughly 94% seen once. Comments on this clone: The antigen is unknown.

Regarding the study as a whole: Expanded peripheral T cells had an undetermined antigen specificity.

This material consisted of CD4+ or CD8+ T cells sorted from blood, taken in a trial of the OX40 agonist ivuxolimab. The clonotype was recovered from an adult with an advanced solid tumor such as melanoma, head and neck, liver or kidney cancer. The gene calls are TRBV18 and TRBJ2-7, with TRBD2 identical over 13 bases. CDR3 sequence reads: CASSLRTPGLAGSYEQYF. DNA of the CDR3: TGTGCCAGCTCACTTCGAACCCCGGGACTAGCGGGGAGCTACGAGCAGTACTTC. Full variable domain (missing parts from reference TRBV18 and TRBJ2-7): NAGVMQNPRHLVRRRGQEARLRCSPMKGHSHVYWYRQLPEEGLKFMVYLQKENIIDESGMPKERFSAEFPKEGPSILRIQQVVRGDSAAYFCASSLRTPGLAGSYEQYFGPGTRLTVT.